These T cell receptor beta chains were read from a single sample in a study of blood T cell repertoires in COVID-19. Sequenced by immunoSEQ multiplex PCR; TCRdb stores in-frame clones only, minus some. The sample lists just over 350,000 clones; more than 85% were seen once. The sample consisted of PBMCs or T cells enriched from blood (not recorded which). These receptors came from a woman under 40 who had recovered from COVID-19. Each CDR3 is given with its conserved first and last residue. Fields, in order: V gene, J gene, CDR3 protein.

V gene: TRBV2; J gene: TRBJ2-7; CDR3 protein: CASSEVPAGDEQYF
V gene: TRBV7-9; J gene: TRBJ2-5; CDR3 protein: CASSLGSASGWETQYF
V gene: TRBV27; J gene: TRBJ2-7; CDR3 protein: CASSASGGSYYEQYF
V gene: TRBV19; J gene: TRBJ1-2; CDR3 protein: CASSIRTGRNGYTF
V gene: TRBV5-4; J gene: TRBJ2-1; CDR3 protein: CASSFNNEQFF
V gene: TRBV29-1; J gene: TRBJ2-2; CDR3 protein: CSVSRAGANTGELFF
V gene: TRBV9; J gene: TRBJ2-7; CDR3 protein: CASSPLTSGRSYEQYF
V gene: TRBV7-7; J gene: TRBJ2-7; CDR3 protein: CASSLGSGGAYEQYF
V gene: TRBV6-5; J gene: TRBJ1-2; CDR3 protein: CASSQQGLQGYTF
V gene: TRBV14; J gene: TRBJ2-1; CDR3 protein: CASSQAINSYNEQFF
V gene: TRBV7-9; J gene: TRBJ1-6; CDR3 protein: CASRAASSYNSPLHF
V gene: TRBV5-8; J gene: TRBJ1-2; CDR3 protein: CASSPRQGGGYTF
V gene: TRBV2; J gene: TRBJ2-5; CDR3 protein: CASSIRLAAYQETQYF